This note documents a single T cell receptor beta chain sequence. Its antigen is not known. The sample's time point: after neoadjuvant nivolumab, at surgical resection. Patients had newly diagnosed, untreated stage II-IVA oral cavity squamous cell carcinoma. These oral cavity squamous cell carcinomas were HPV-negative and locally advanced. The CDR3 is 13 residues long. Trimming took off 6 bases at V and 3 bases at J, with 11 bases between the two ends. Germline V gives CDR1 SGDLS, CDR2 YYNGEE. Most PBMC samples had 480 ng input DNA in six replicates. This table comes from immunoSEQ multiplex PCR, and its TCRdb copy is limited to in-frame clones, with some not included. Among some 70,000 clones listed, around 83% were seen once. This entry belongs to a study of neoadjuvant anti-PD-1 for oral cavity cancer. General study results and limits: Only a few patients per response group were TCR-analyzed; validation needed.

V and J are TRBV9 and TRBJ2-3, with TRBD2 as a possible D gene (5 bases). The sample here was PBMCs, taken after nivolumab (anti-PD-1) treatment. This sequence was found in a person aged 35 to 85 with oral cavity squamous cell carcinoma. The CDR3: CASNEGATDTQYF. The CDR3 region has the DNA TGTGCCAGCAACGAGGGAGCGACAGATACGCAGTATTTT.